This T cell receptor (beta chain) derives from a study of shared clonotypes between healthy human individuals. Broader study findings: Although depth was large, rarefaction showed that sequencing of the sorted subsets was incomplete. Naive CD4 clonotype sharing across several donors was 4% to 5.5%.

Germline CDR1 reads SGHAT; CDR2 reads FQNNGV. V lost 4 bases to trimming and J lost 6 bases; unmatched junction nucleotides: 6. This CDR3 is built from 15 residues. This clone was detected once. Its antigen is still unknown. Genomic DNA from each subset was divided evenly over several immunoSEQ plates. The sorted-subset replicate PCRs were given approximately 190 ng DNA, which is approximately 30,000 T cell genomes. Only in-frame clones appear in the TCRdb table, and some are missing; sequencing was by immunoSEQ multiplex PCR. The sample shows fewer than 1 million clones, roughly 96% of them seen only once. Terminally differentiated effector memory CD45RA+ cells were left out of the naive CD8 fraction, which was CD45RO-negative and positively selected for CCR7.

Sequenced material: naive CD8+ T cells sorted from blood. This chain connects TRBV11-2 to TRBJ2-1, with 10 positions matching TRBD1. The TCR comes from a man aged 30-40 years in good health. CDR3 sequence reads: CASSSGTGDGNEQFF. The CDR3 nucleotides read TGTGCCAGCAGCTCCGGGACAGGGGATGGCAATGAGCAGTTCTTC. Together with reference TRBV11-2 and TRBJ2-1, the CDR3 gives the full variable domain: EAGVAQSPRYKIIEKRQSVAFWCNPISGHATLYWYQQILGQGPKLLIQFQNNGVVDDSQLPKDRFSAERLKGVDSTLKIQPAKLEDSAVYLCASSSGTGDGNEQFFGPGTRLTVL.